This T cell receptor (beta chain) was identified in a study of T-cell memory formation after mild COVID-19. TCRdb fed the 5' RACE reads into MiXCR, producing one record per CDR3 protein. This sample has around 320,000 distinct CDR3 sequences, with roughly 21% found just once. V lost 1 base, J lost 1 base, and 6 bases stayed unmatched. This CDR3 spans 16 amino acids. Germline V lookup: CDR1 MNHEY, CDR2 SVGEGT. This clonotype was sampled from a man aged 18 to 35 who had mild COVID-19 (a few samples of this study predate the infection). Cell type and time point are not known. This rearrangement joins TRBV6-2 or TRBV6-3 to TRBJ2-5; 7 nucleotides match TRBD2. The sequenced material came from PBMCs or a T cell subset sorted from them (not recorded which). DNA for the CDR3: TGTGCCAGCAGTTACTTGGGAGCGGGGCTCCAAGAGACCCAGTACTTC. As protein: CASSYLGAGLQETQYF.